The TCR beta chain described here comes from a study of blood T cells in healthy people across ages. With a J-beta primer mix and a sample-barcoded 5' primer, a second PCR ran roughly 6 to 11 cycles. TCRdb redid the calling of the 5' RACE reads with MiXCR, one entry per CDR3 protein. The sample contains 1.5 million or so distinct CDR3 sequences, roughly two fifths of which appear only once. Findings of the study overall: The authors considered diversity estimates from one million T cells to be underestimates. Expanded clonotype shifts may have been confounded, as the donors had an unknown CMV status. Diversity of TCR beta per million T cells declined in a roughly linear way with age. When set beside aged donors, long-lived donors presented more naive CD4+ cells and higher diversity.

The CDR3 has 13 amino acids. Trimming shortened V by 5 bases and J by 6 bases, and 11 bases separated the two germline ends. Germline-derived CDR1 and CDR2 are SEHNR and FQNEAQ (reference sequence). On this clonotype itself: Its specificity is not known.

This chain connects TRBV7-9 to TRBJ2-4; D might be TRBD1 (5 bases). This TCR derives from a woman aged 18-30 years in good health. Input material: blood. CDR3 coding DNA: TGTGCCAGCAGCGCGCCTGACAGAAACATTCAGTACTTC. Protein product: CASSAPDRNIQYF.